This TCR beta chain was observed in a study of T-cell reconstitution after alpha-beta-depleted transplantation in children. Findings of the study overall: Some patients' high day-60 TCRbeta diversity was traced to surviving recipient T cells and thymic progenitors. Reported findings indicate that, about two months after transplant, alpha-beta T cells came from several hundred expanded clones, which were derived from non-depleted graft cells. Newly produced T cells mostly accounted for T-cell counts and diversity one year post-transplant.

The TCRbeta library was prepared with unique molecular identifiers. Using its own MiXCR run on the PCR reads, TCRdb lists one record per CDR3 protein. The profile shows fewer than 700,000 distinct CDR3 sequences, roughly 13% of them singletons. This clonotype was seen ten or more times. Its target is not known. Trimming shortened V by 6 bases and J by 0 bases, and 8 bases separated the two germline ends. This CDR3 comprises 14 residues. Germline CDR1 is MDHEN and CDR2 is SYDVKM. This receptor was identified in a male patient aged 10 to 17 who had a stem cell transplant for acute myeloid leukemia, so the T cells may come from the graft donor. The sequenced sample was PBMCs, mostly from graft donor cells, obtained 360 days after TCRalphabeta/CD19-depleted stem cell transplant. This chain joins TRBV28 and TRBJ2-2, with D perhaps TRBD1 (6 bases). The chain's CDR3 is CASSGTTNTGELFF. The DNA of the CDR3 is TGTGCCAGCAGCGGGACAACGAACACCGGGGAGCTGTTTTTT.